These T cell receptor beta chains were read from a single sample in a study of blood T cells in healthy people across ages. TCRdb reanalysed the 5' RACE reads using MiXCR and keeps one entry per CDR3 protein. The table includes roughly 1.6 million distinct CDR3 sequences, about 31% detected once. Sequencing used blood. These receptors came from a woman aged 25 to 39 in good health. Both conserved end residues are part of each CDR3.

>TRBV4-2
CASSPLLAGPHEQYF
>TRBV10-3
CAIQQGRDQPQHF
>TRBV27
CASSLTGTGNTIYF
>TRBV4-1
CASSQGETRGHYGYTF
>TRBV5-1
CANNYSNEQFF
>TRBV15
CATSRDPARSPWEQYF
>TRBV7-3
CASSLSRGAAYEQYF
>TRBV7-9
CASSLTRGEGEQFF
>TRBV7-8
CASSQRWDRTNYGYTF
>TRBV24-1
CATSKGQGGLASQDTQYF
>TRBV27
CASSSSVNRAGETQYF
>TRBV6-6
CASSYSEGNDYTF
>TRBV9
CASSVVGTGGDEAFF
>TRBV27
CASSRIRRGQSSYEQYF
>TRBV7-8
CASKGSSYNSPLHF
>TRBV10-3
CAISDRGGNYGYTF
>TRBV7-3
CASSLTREAGELFF
>TRBV4-1
CASSQVGYAHEQYF
>TRBV27
CASSWSSGAYNEQFF
>TRBV6-1
CASSTDRRPTDTQYF
>TRBV20-1
CSARDGGRANEQYF
>TRBV6-5
CASSARGWNEQYF
>TRBV7-2
CASSLPIPGLASETQYF
>TRBV10-2
CASSESTRVVPYNEQFF
>TRBV20-1
CSARALGAGLYNEQFF
>TRBV7-9
CASSLVAGVDSEQYF
>TRBV5-1
CASSLALGAPDEQYF
>TRBV20-1
CSAAMRDRGADTQYF
>TRBV7-9
CASSLPGTSGGNGQFF
>TRBV20-1
CSASSRREVKDTQYF
>TRBV29-1
CSVSLTSGTGETQYF
>TRBV5-6
CASSLEGAAEAFF
>TRBV9
CASSETGGAQYF
>TRBV12-3/TRBV12-4
CASSLRLEAFF
>TRBV7-9
CASSPDRGLVSEQYF
>TRBV2
CASTTGIGETQYF
>TRBV4-1
CASSQELAGDTGELFF
>TRBV11-2
CASSLDIGEQFF
>TRBV27
CASSPLRVVDNEQFF